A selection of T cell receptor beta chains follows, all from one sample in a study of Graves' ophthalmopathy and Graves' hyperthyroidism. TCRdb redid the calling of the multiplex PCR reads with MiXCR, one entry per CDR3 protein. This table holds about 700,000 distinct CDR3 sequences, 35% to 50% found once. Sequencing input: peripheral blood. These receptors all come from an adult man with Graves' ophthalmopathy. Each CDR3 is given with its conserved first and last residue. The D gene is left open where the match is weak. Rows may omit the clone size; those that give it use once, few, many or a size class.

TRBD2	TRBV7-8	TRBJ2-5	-	TGTGCCAGCAGCTTATGGGCTAGCGGGAGCGGGGAGACCCAGTACTTC	CASSLWASGSGETQYF
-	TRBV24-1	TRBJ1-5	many	TGTGCCACCAGTGATTCCAGGAGAGTAAATCAGCCCCAGCATTTT	CATSDSRRVNQPQHF
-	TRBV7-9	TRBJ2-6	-	TGTGCCAGCAGCCAAGATTCGAGAGGCCCCAACGTCCTGACTTTC	CASSQDSRGPNVLTF
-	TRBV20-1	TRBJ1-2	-	TGCAGTGCTAGAGATCGCCATCGGTATTGGAACTATGGCTACACCTTC	CSARDRHRYWNYGYTF
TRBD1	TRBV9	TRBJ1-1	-	TGTGCCAGCAGTGAAAGGGACAGAACTGAAGCTTTCTTT	CASSERDRTEAFF
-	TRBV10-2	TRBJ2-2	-	TGCGCCAGCAGTGAGTCCCTGGGCACCGGGGAGCTGTTTTTT	CASSESLGTGELFF
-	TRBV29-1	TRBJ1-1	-	TGCAGCGGCATAGACAGGTCGGCAGCTTTCTTT	CSGIDRSAAFF
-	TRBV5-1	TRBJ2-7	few	TGTGCCAGCAGCTCGGTACGAGGGCTAGGGTACGAGCAGTACTTC	CASSSVRGLGYEQYF
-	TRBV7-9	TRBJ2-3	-	TGTGCCAGCAGCTACCACAGCACAGATACGCAGTATTTT	CASSYHSTDTQYF
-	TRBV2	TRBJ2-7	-	TGTGCCAGCAGTACCCAGGGAAACTACGAGCAGTACTTC	CASSTQGNYEQYF
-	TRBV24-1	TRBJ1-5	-	TGTGCCACCAGTGATTCAGGCATGGGGGGGGATCAGCCCCAGCATTTT	CATSDSGMGGDQPQHF
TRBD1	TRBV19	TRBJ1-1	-	TGTGCCAGTAGTACGGGACAGGGGGCTTTCTTT	CASSTGQGAFF
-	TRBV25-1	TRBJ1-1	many	TGTGCCAGCAGTGAATGGGGGAGGGGTGAAGCTTTCTTT	CASSEWGRGEAFF
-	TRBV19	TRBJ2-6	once	TGTGCCAGTAGTATTCTAGGGAACTCTGGGGCCAGCGTCCTGACTTTC	CASSILGNSGASVLTF
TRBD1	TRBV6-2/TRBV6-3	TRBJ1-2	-	TGTGCCAGCAGTTACGTCGGGACAGGGGTTAACTATGGCTACACCTTC	CASSYVGTGVNYGYTF
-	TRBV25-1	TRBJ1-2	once	TGTGCCAGCGTCCGGAATACAGAGGCCGGTGGCTACACCTTC	CASVRNTEAGGYTF
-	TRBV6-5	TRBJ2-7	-	TGTGCCAGCAGATACTCTAGCTACGAGCAGTACTTC	CASRYSSYEQYF
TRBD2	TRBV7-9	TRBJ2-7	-	TGTGCCATCAGCCAACTAGCGGGGAACTACGAGCAGTACTTC	CAISQLAGNYEQYF
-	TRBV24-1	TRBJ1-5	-	TGTGCCAGCTCACCAGGGGACGTCAATCAGCCCCAGCATTTT	CASSPGDVNQPQHF
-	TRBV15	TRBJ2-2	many	TGTGCCACCAGCAGAGGGGGGGTGATTTTGGAGCTGTTTTTT	CATSRGGVILELFF
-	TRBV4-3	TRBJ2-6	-	TGCGCCAGCAGCCAAGATTTGGGGGGAGCAGGGGCCAACGTCCTGACTTTC	CASSQDLGGAGANVLTF
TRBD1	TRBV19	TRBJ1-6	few	TGTGCCAGTATTTCGGACAGGGCCTCACTCGGTTATTCACCCCTCCACTTT	CASISDRASLGYSPLHF
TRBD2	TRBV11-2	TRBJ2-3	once	TGTGCCAGCAGCCGACGGATAGCGGGACACACAGATACGCAGTATTTT	CASSRRIAGHTDTQYF
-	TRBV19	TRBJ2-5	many	TGTGCCAGTAGTATTTCGGGGATCGAGACCCAGTACTTC	CASSISGIETQYF
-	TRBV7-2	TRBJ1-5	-	TGTGCCAGCAGCCACAGATTCGCAAAGACCCAGCATTTT	CASSHRFAKTQHF
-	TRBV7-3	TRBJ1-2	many	TGTGCCAGCAGCGTCGATGGCAGTACCTTTTATGGCTACACCTTC	CASSVDGSTFYGYTF
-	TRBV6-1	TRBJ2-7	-	TGTGCCAGCAGACACTCAGCCTCCTACGAGCAGTACTTC	CASRHSASYEQYF
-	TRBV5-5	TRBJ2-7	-	TGTGCCAGCAGCAATCACTACGAGCAGTACTTC	CASSNHYEQYF
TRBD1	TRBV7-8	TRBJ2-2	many	TGTGCCAGCAGTTCTACAGGGGGACGGGAGCTGTTTTTT	CASSSTGGRELFF
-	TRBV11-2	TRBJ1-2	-	TGTGCCAGCAGCTTAATTATAGAGTCCTTCTATGGCTACACCTTC	CASSLIIESFYGYTF
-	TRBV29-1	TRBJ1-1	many	TGCAGCGTTGTATATTCGGGATTTGGGACTGAAGCTTTCTTT	CSVVYSGFGTEAFF
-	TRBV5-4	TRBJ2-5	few	TGTGCCAGCAGCCCCGAGGGAGTAGGGGAGACCCAGTACTTC	CASSPEGVGETQYF
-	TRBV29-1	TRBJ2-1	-	TGCAGCGTCCAAGGGGGGGCGGGGATCTCCTACAATGAGCAGTTCTTC	CSVQGGAGISYNEQFF
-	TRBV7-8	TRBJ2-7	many	TGTGCCAGCAGCTTATCAGAAACCTACGAGCAGTACTTC	CASSLSETYEQYF
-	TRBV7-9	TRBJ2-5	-	TGTGCCAGCAGCCAAGCCCAAGGCGTGTACCAAGAGACCCAGTACTTC	CASSQAQGVYQETQYF
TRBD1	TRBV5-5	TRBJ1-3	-	TGTGCCAGCAGCAGGACAGGGGGTTCTGGAAACACCATATATTTT	CASSRTGGSGNTIYF
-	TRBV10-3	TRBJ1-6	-	TGTGCCATCAGTGCGATCTCCAACAGGGACTCAAGGTCACCCCTCCACTTT	CAISAISNRDSRSPLHF
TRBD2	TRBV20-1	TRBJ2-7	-	TGCAGTGCTCCTGCTAGCGGATACTCCTACGAGCAGTACTTC	CSAPASGYSYEQYF
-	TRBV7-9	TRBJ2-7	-	TGTGCCAGCAGCGAAAGGGGCGGCCTTAGGGAGCAGTACTTC	CASSERGGLREQYF
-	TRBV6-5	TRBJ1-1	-	TGTGCCAGCAGTTACGGGGGTCCTGGCTCTGAAGCTTTCTTT	CASSYGGPGSEAFF
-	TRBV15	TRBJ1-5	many	TGTGCCACCAGCAACCCCTCCGGTTGGCGTCATTTT	CATSNPSGWRHF
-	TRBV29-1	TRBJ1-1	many	TGCAGCGGTACAGGAGGCACTGAAGCTTTCTTT	CSGTGGTEAFF
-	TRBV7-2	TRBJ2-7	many	TGTGCCAGCAGCTCCTCCCGACAGGTCCAGCCATTCGAGCAGTACTTC	CASSSSRQVQPFEQYF
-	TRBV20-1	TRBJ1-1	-	TGCAGTGCTAGAGGGGGGGACGAAGCTTTCTTT	CSARGGDEAFF
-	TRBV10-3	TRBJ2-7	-	TGTGCCATCAGTGAGGTGAAGGAAGTGTACGAGCAGTACTTC	CAISEVKEVYEQYF
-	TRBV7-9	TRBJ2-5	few	TGTGCCAGCAGCTTATTCCCCGCGTTAGAGACCCAGTACTTC	CASSLFPALETQYF
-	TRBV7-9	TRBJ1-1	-	TGTGCCAGCAGCTATCAGGGGTCCTACCAAGCTTTCTTT	CASSYQGSYQAFF
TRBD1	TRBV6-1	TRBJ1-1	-	TGTGCCAGCAGTGAAGTAATTAACAGGGGGGCTGAAGCTTTCTTT	CASSEVINRGAEAFF
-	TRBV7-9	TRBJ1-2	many	TGTGCCAGCAGCGGCCAGACAAGAGGTGGCTACACCTTC	CASSGQTRGGYTF
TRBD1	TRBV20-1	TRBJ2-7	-	TGCAGTGCGGACTCAGGGGGCATTACCTACGAGCAGTACTTC	CSADSGGITYEQYF